Following are 32 T cell receptor beta chains from one sample sequenced in a study of cytomegalovirus exposure and HLA in healthy donors. With 60 Vbeta and 13 Jbeta primers, the PCR was carried out. Here immunoSEQ multiplex PCR was the method, and the copy in TCRdb shows in-frame clones only, minus some. Among tens of thousands of clones listed, more than 60% were seen once. Source material: PBMCs. These receptors were taken from a male donor in good health and CMV-seropositive.

This chain joins TRBV11-2 and TRBJ2-7; unclear D gene. This CDR3 has 14 amino acids. Trimming cost V 6 bases and J 7 bases, with 19 bases left between them. CDR1 and CDR2 (germline): SGHAT, FQNNGV. The CDR3 nucleotides are TGTGCCAGCAGTCCTACTGTCGGCCTGAGGGAGCAGTACTTC. Amino acids: CASSPTVGLREQYF.

V gene TRBV7-9 combines with J gene TRBJ1-1, with D unresolved. The germline gives CDR1 SEHNR, CDR2 FQNEAQ (reference sequence). The CDR3 sequence is 12 residues long. V lost 0 bases and J 6 bases, leaving 5 bases between the germline ends. Written as DNA, the CDR3 is TGTGCCAGCAGCTTAGCGGTAGCTGAAGCTTTCTTT. This sequence encodes CASSLAVAEAFF.

This clone showed up just once. The chain uses TRBV7-8 and TRBJ2-7; 14 bases are a match to TRBD2. This CDR3 spans 16 amino acids. V gave up 5 bases and J gave up 2 bases; unmatched junction bases: 5. CDR1 is SGHVS, CDR2 FQNEAQ, per germline. The CDR3 DNA reads as TGTGCCAGCAGCCGAGGGACTAGCGGGGGTACCTACGAGCAGTACTTC. It encodes CASSRGTSGGTYEQYF.

CDR3 in amino acids: CASSTGLAGSYEQYF. The CDR3 DNA reads TGTGCCAGCAGCACGGGACTAGCGGGATCCTACGAGCAGTACTTC. J is TRBJ2-5 and V is TRBV7-9; 13 nucleotides align to TRBD2. The J call may be wrong; the DNA end is better matched by TRBJ2-7. The germline V gene has CDR1 SEHNR and CDR2 FQNEAQ (reference sequence). The CDR3 has 15 residues.

The J gene is TRBJ2-1, the V gene TRBV15; 8 bases match TRBD2. CDR1 and CDR2 from the germline V gene are LNHNV and YYDKDF (reference sequence). CDR3 size: 15 residues. CDR3 bases: TGTGCGACCGGGGGGGGCTCCTTATCCTACAATGAGCAGTTCTTC. Encoded protein: CATGGGSLSYNEQFF.

The chain carries TRBV9 and TRBJ2-7; D might be TRBD1 (6 bases). Germline CDR1 reads SGDLS; CDR2 reads YYNGEE. V gave up 0 bases and J gave up 2 bases, with 12 bases separating them. This CDR3 has 15 amino acids. The CDR3 region has the DNA TGTGCCAGCAGCGTAGAAGGCAGGGGCCCCTACGAGCAGTACTTC. Encoded protein: CASSVEGRGPYEQYF.

The chain combines TRBV5-4 with TRBJ2-1; 8 bases match TRBD1. Germline CDR1 SGHNT, CDR2 YYREEE (reference sequence). After removal of 5 bases from V and 1 base from J, the junction contained 2 bases not matched to a gene. This CDR3 is built from 14 residues. Here the CDR3 DNA reads TGTGCCAGCAGTACAGGGGGGTCCTACAATGAGCAGTTCTTC. Translated, it gives CASSTGGSYNEQFF.

V usage is TRBV25-1 and J usage is TRBJ2-7, with a tentative D call TRBD1 (6 bases). Looked up from germline, CDR1 is MGHDK and CDR2 is SYGVNS. This CDR3 comprises 14 residues. Deletions cut 6 bases from V and 5 bases from J, with 17 bases between. The CDR3 loop is CASRGHRESHEQYF. The CDR3 coding sequence is TGTGCCAGCAGAGGACACAGGGAGTCCCACGAGCAGTACTTC.

The J gene is TRBJ1-6, the V gene TRBV27, with TRBD1 matching over 7 bases. Germline CDR1 reads MNHEY; CDR2 reads SMNVEV (reference sequence). This CDR3 has 15 amino acids. Trimming at V came to 2 bases and at J to 4 bases, leaving 2 bases not matched to a gene. This CDR3 reads CASSLTGAYNSPLHF. For the CDR3, the DNA is TGTGCCAGCAGTTTAACAGGGGCATATAATTCACCCCTCCACTTT.

As for this clone: Other DNA sequences in the sample encode the same CDR3. The rearrangement uses TRBV6-6 and TRBJ1-2; 8 nucleotides agree with TRBD1. Germline lookup yields CDR1 MNHNY and CDR2 SVGAGI (reference sequence). V dropped 7 bases and J dropped 3; count of bases not matched to a gene: 4. CDR3 size: 13 residues. The CDR3 sequence: CASTPTGDYGYTF. CDR3 nucleotides: TGTGCCAGCACGCCGACAGGGGACTATGGCTACACCTTC.

The chain combines TRBV19 with TRBJ1-5; TRBD1 aligns across 9 bases. The CDR3 runs to 17 residues. Germline loops: CDR1 LNHDA, CDR2 SQIVND (reference sequence). Trimming cost V 3 bases and J 2 bases; bases outside gene matches: 8. This CDR3 reads CASSIYGTGNRNQPQHF. The CDR3 DNA follows: TGTGCCAGTAGTATTTACGGGACAGGGAACCGCAATCAGCCCCAGCATTTT.

Of note for this clone: Other DNA sequences of this sample code for an identical CDR3. The chain employs TRBV7-2 and TRBJ2-3; no firm D call. Trimming pared 6 bases from V and 3 bases from J, leaving 7 bases between. The CDR3 runs 12 residues. Germline assignment: CDR1 SGHTA and CDR2 FQGNSA. CDR3 in DNA: TGTGCCAGCAGTACTTATACAGATACGCAGTATTTT. As protein: CASSTYTDTQYF.

This clone has only one observation. This chain joins TRBV19 and TRBJ2-7; the match to TRBD2 covers 9 bases. CDR1 and CDR2 from the germline V gene are LNHDA and SQIVND (reference sequence). With V trimmed by 7 bases and J by 3 bases, 7 bases remained unmatched. This CDR3 region has 14 residues. DNA of the CDR3: TGTGCCAGTACGAGGGCTAGCGGGATCTACGAGCAGTACTTC. Encoded protein: CASTRASGIYEQYF.

The chain links TRBV18 to TRBJ2-7; tentatively, D is TRBD1 (6 bases). CDR1 and CDR2 from the germline V gene are KGHSH and LQKENI. The germline V and J ends were trimmed by 6 bases and 3 bases, with 12 bases remaining between them. The CDR3 covers 13 residues. The CDR3 DNA follows: TGTGCCAGCTCGTCGGGACACGGCTACGAGCAGTACTTC. This translates into CASSSGHGYEQYF.

This clone was recorded once. This sequence joins TRBV5-1 and TRBJ1-3; D not certain. Germline CDR1 and CDR2: SGHRS and YFSETQ. V was cut by 0 bases and J by 4 bases, with 8 bases left in between. The CDR3 has 14 residues. CDR3 in amino acids: CASSLGEPGNTIYF. Here the CDR3 DNA reads TGCGCCAGCAGCTTGGGGGAGCCCGGAAACACCATATATTTT.

This clone was counted at least ten times. This sequence joins TRBV11-2 and TRBJ2-7; D not certain. Trimming pared 3 bases from V and 0 bases from J, leaving 3 bases between. CDR1 and CDR2 (germline): SGHAT, FQNNGV. The CDR3 extends over 12 amino acids. Here the CDR3 reads CASSLSSYEQYF. CDR3 in DNA: TGTGCCAGCAGCTTGAGCTCCTACGAGCAGTACTTC.

This chain uses TRBV6-5 with TRBJ2-7, with D unresolved. Germline loops: CDR1 MNHEY, CDR2 SVGAGI. V was pared by 7 bases and J by 0 bases, with 13 bases between. There are 14 residues in the CDR3. CDR3 bases: TGTGCCAGCAATGACGGGTGGAGCTCCTACGAGCAGTACTTC. Translation gives CASNDGWSSYEQYF.

This clone was detected only once. The chain recombines TRBV9 with TRBJ2-2; 8 nucleotides agree with TRBD2. The CDR3 is 15 residues long. From germline, CDR1 is SGDLS and CDR2 YYNGEE. The V gene end was trimmed by 3 bases and the J gene end by 8 bases; junction bases not matched to a gene: 9. CDR3 region: CASSALSGTEGELFF. The DNA for the CDR3 is TGTGCCAGCAGCGCCCTTAGCGGGACCGAGGGGGAGCTGTTTTTT. The whole variable domain, remainder taken from reference TRBV9 and TRBJ2-2, is DSGVTQTPKHLITATGQRVTLRCSPRSGDLSVYWYQQSLDQGLQFLIQYYNGEERAKGNILERFSAQQFPDLHSELNLSSLELGDSALYFCASSALSGTEGELFFGEGSRLTVL.

The V call is TRBV12-5, the J call TRBJ1-4; no firm D call. The CDR3 is 16 amino acids. CDR1 and CDR2 (germline): LGHNT, FRNRAP. V gave up 1 base and J gave up 3 bases, with 12 bases separating them. DNA for the CDR3: TGTGCTAGTGGTTTGGACTCGGGTTGGGCTAATGAAAAACTGTTTTTT. Amino acid sequence: CASGLDSGWANEKLFF.

This chain joins TRBV7-9 and TRBJ2-2; D may be TRBD2 (6 bases). Germline V gene sequence: CDR1 SEHNR, CDR2 FQNEAQ (reference sequence). Deletions cut 4 bases from V and 5 bases from J, with 14 bases between. The CDR3 length is 15 residues. CDR3 DNA: TGTGCCAGCAGCTCTGGTCAGGGAGGTACCGGGGAGCTGTTTTTT. Its translation: CASSSGQGGTGELFF.

The V call is TRBV4-2, the J call TRBJ1-2, with a tentative D call TRBD1 (5 bases). With 1 base removed from V and 2 bases from J, the gap between germline ends came to 11 bases. Per the germline V gene, CDR1 is LGHNA and CDR2 is YNFKEQ. The CDR3 spans 15 residues. The CDR3 DNA reads TGTGCCAGCAGCCAAGGCGAAGGGGTAAACTATGGCTACACCTTC. As protein: CASSQGEGVNYGYTF.

V and J are TRBV6-1 and TRBJ2-5, with TRBD1 identical over 10 bases. The germline V gene has CDR1 MNHNS and CDR2 SASEGT. CDR3 length: 15 residues. V was clipped by 2 bases and J by 4 bases; unmatched bases: 4. The CDR3 loop reads CASSEPGQGRETQYF. DNA for the CDR3: TGTGCCAGCAGTGAACCGGGACAGGGGCGAGAGACCCAGTACTTC.

The rearrangement uses TRBV7-2 and TRBJ2-7, with 7 bases that match TRBD1. The germline V gene has CDR1 SGHTA and CDR2 FQGNSA. The ends lost 3 bases at V and 0 bases at J; junction bases unmatched: 2. This CDR3 has 14 amino acids. CDR3 DNA sequence: TGTGCCAGCAGCTTGGACAGGAGCTCCTACGAGCAGTACTTC. This sequence encodes CASSLDRSSYEQYF. The variable domain in full, completed from reference TRBV7-2 and TRBJ2-7, reads GAGVSQSPSNKVTEKGKDVELRCDPISGHTALYWYRQSLGQGLEFLIYFQGNSAPDKSGLPSDRFSAERTGGSVSTLTIQRTQQEDSAVYLCASSLDRSSYEQYFGPGTRLTVT.

This clone was found once. The chain couples TRBV11-1 to TRBJ1-1; D might be TRBD1 (5 bases). Between the trimmed V and J ends, which lost 2 bases and 6 bases, there was a span of 10 bases. The germline CDR1 and CDR2 sequences are SGHAT and FQDESV (reference sequence). The CDR3 contains 13 residues. CDR3 residues: CASSLNGGAEAFF. The CDR3, as DNA: TGTGCCAGCAGCTTAAACGGGGGGGCTGAAGCTTTCTTT. Full variable domain (outside the CDR3, taken from reference TRBV11-1 and TRBJ1-1): EAEVAQSPRYKITEKSQAVAFWCDPISGHATLYWYRQILGQGPELLVQFQDESVVDDSQLPKDRFSAERLKGVDSTLKIQPAELGDSAMYLCASSLNGGAEAFFGQGTRLTVV.

The V call is TRBV30, the J call TRBJ2-7; weak D call: TRBD1 (6 bases). Trimming took 4 bases from V and 3 from J, leaving 7 bases between them. The CDR3 length is 11 residues. Germline CDR1 GTSNPN, CDR2 SVGIG (reference sequence). This CDR3 reads CAWTDSYEQYF. CDR3 nucleotides: TGTGCCTGGACGGACAGCTACGAGCAGTACTTC.

V is TRBV29-1 and J is TRBJ2-3, with D possibly matching TRBD1 (6 bases). CDR1 and CDR2 (germline): SQVTM, ANQGSEA. The CDR3 covers 13 residues. The V end was cut by 6 bases, the J end by 4 bases, with 14 bases between. CDR3: CSVPQGSADTQYF. The CDR3 nucleotides read TGCAGCGTCCCACAGGGTAGCGCAGATACGCAGTATTTT.

The CDR3, as DNA: TGTGCCTGGGGCTCGGGACTTGGGGAGACCCAGTACTTC. Translated, it gives CAWGSGLGETQYF. The chain couples TRBV30 to TRBJ2-5; D might be TRBD2 (6 bases). Germline lookup yields CDR1 GTSNPN and CDR2 SVGIG (reference sequence). V was shortened by 5 bases and J by 5 bases, with 15 bases between the two germline ends. This CDR3 has 13 amino acids.

This clone came up once. The chain is built from TRBV9 and TRBJ2-7; D might be TRBD2 (6 bases). Germline loops: CDR1 SGDLS, CDR2 YYNGEE. Trimming cost V 3 bases and J 4 bases, with 20 bases left between them. The CDR3 length is 16 residues. The CDR3 region has the DNA TGTGCCAGCAGCGGCTATCTGGACGCAGGGAGGTACGAGCAGTACTTC. This translates into CASSGYLDAGRYEQYF.

This sequence joins TRBV18 and TRBJ2-1, with TRBD2 as a possible D gene (5 bases). This CDR3 is 14 amino acids long. The germline V gene has CDR1 KGHSH and CDR2 LQKENI. The V end lost 0 bases, the J end lost 6 bases, and 9 bases lay between the germline ends. CDR3 protein: CASSPPTAGNEQFF. CDR3 sequence (DNA): TGTGCCAGCTCACCACCGACTGCGGGCAATGAGCAGTTCTTC. Combining the CDR3 with reference TRBV18 and TRBJ2-1 gives the whole variable domain NAGVMQNPRHLVRRRGQEARLRCSPMKGHSHVYWYRQLPEEGLKFMVYLQKENIIDESGMPKERFSAEFPKEGPSILRIQQVVRGDSAAYFCASSPPTAGNEQFFGPGTRLTVL.

V usage is TRBV29-1 and J usage is TRBJ2-7, with 13 bases aligning to TRBD2. Germline V gene data show CDR1 as SQVTM and CDR2 as ANQGSEA. Losses at the gene ends were 5 bases for V and 0 bases for J; bases not matched to a gene: 13. This CDR3 spans 18 amino acids. Written as DNA, the CDR3 is TGCAGCGTTACCAAGACTAGCGGGAGGTCAGTAAGCTCCTACGAGCAGTACTTC. Amino acid sequence: CSVTKTSGRSVSSYEQYF.

The CDR3, as DNA: TGTGCCAGCAGCCCCGACTACGAGCAGTACTTC. This gives the protein CASSPDYEQYF. The V gene is TRBV7-9, the J gene TRBJ2-5; D remains ambiguous. The DNA end lines up better with TRBJ2-7; the J call may be wrong. Germline V CDR1 and CDR2: SEHNR, FQNEAQ (reference sequence). The CDR3 is 11 amino acids.

In its sample, this clone was seen a few times. The rearrangement links TRBV7-9 to TRBJ2-2; the match to TRBD1 covers 9 bases. The germline gives CDR1 SEHNR, CDR2 FQNEAQ (reference sequence). V shed 5 bases and J 7 bases; nucleotides not matched to a gene: 5. The CDR3 length is 14 residues. Written as DNA, the CDR3 is TGTGCCAGCAGCCTACAGGGGGCTAGCGGGGAGCTGTTTTTT. Residues: CASSLQGASGELFF.